This entry lists 18 T cell receptor beta chains sequenced from one sample in a study of shared clonotypes between healthy human individuals. Terminally differentiated effector memory CD45RA+ cells were left out of the naive CD8 fraction, which was CD45RO-negative and positively selected for CCR7. Profiling relied on immunoSEQ multiplex PCR, and the TCRdb table lists in-frame clones only, not all of them. The sample lists over 2,000,000 clones; approximately 92% were seen once. The specimen sequenced was naive CD8+ T cells from PBMCs. These TCRs come from a man aged 18 to 29 in good health. Some clones in this sample may be carry-over from other donors' samples.

The chain links TRBV27 to TRBJ2-7; the D is unclear. CDR1 and CDR2 (germline): MNHEY, SMNVEV (reference sequence). V was clipped by 4 bases and J by 2 bases, with 9 bases between them. The CDR3 is 13 residues long. The CDR3 region is CASSYSQPYEQYF. CDR3 coding DNA: TGTGCCAGCAGTTATAGCCAACCCTACGAGCAGTACTTC.

The chain employs TRBV7-8 and TRBJ2-7; D remains ambiguous. This CDR3 is built from 15 residues. V was pared by 5 bases and J by 0 bases, with 14 bases between. Germline V lookup: CDR1 SGHVS, CDR2 FQNEAQ. CDR3: CASSPPVGSSYEQYF. DNA for the CDR3: TGTGCCAGCAGCCCCCCCGTGGGCAGCTCCTACGAGCAGTACTTC.

The J gene is TRBJ2-2, the V gene TRBV27; 7 bases line up with TRBD1. CDR3 length: 16 amino acids. Losses at the gene ends were 6 bases for V and 1 base for J; bases not matched to a gene: 8. Germline V CDR1 and CDR2: MNHEY, SMNVEV (reference sequence). CDR3 residues: CASRPLRQGNTGELFF. The CDR3 bases are TGTGCCAGCAGACCACTCAGACAGGGGAACACCGGGGAGCTGTTTTTT.

The chain recombines TRBV25-1 with TRBJ1-1; D not resolved. Germline V CDR1 and CDR2: MGHDK, SYGVNS. The CDR3 runs 13 residues. Trimming took off 5 bases at V and 3 bases at J, with 10 bases between the two ends. The CDR3 spells CASSPSDHTEAFF. The CDR3, as DNA: TGTGCCAGCAGTCCCTCTGATCACACTGAAGCTTTCTTT.

The DNA of the CDR3 is TGTGCCAGCAGCCGCCGGTTGCCCCGATCCAACCAAGAGACCCAGTACTTC. Protein: CASSRRLPRSNQETQYF. V and J are TRBV11-1 and TRBJ2-5; D gene unclear. Germline CDR1 reads SGHAT; CDR2 reads FQDESV (reference sequence). Trimming removed 5 bases from V and 0 bases from J, with 19 bases in between. The CDR3 covers 17 residues.

The J gene is TRBJ2-7, the V gene TRBV6-5, with a possible D match to TRBD2 (6 bases). Germline assignment: CDR1 MNHEY and CDR2 SVGAGI. The V and J ends lost 6 bases and 4 bases respectively, with 7 bases between them. The CDR3 spans 11 residues. The CDR3 is CASREGYEQYF. The DNA of the CDR3 is TGTGCCAGCAGGGAGGGATACGAGCAGTACTTC.

This clone was detected only once. The chain uses TRBV25-1 and TRBJ2-7; the D is unclear. The V end was cut by 5 bases, the J end by 2 bases, with 10 bases between. Germline-derived CDR1 and CDR2 are MGHDK and SYGVNS. The CDR3 length is 13 residues. The chain's CDR3 is CASSSESTYEQYF. The CDR3 DNA sequence: TGTGCCAGCAGTTCAGAGAGTACCTACGAGCAGTACTTC.

CDR3 residues: CASGWGPLYEQYF. The CDR3 region has the DNA TGTGCCAGCGGCTGGGGGCCCCTCTACGAGCAGTACTTC. V and J are TRBV27 and TRBJ2-7; D is perhaps TRBD1 (6 bases). Germline CDR1 is MNHEY and CDR2 is SMNVEV (reference sequence). Trimming took 8 bases from V and 3 from J, leaving 14 bases between them. The CDR3 runs 13 residues.

V is TRBV19 and J is TRBJ2-7; TRBD1 matches 7 bases. CDR1 is LNHDA and CDR2 is SQIVND in the germline V gene (reference sequence). This CDR3 spans 15 amino acids. V was clipped by 1 base and J by 3 bases; unmatched bases: 6. The CDR3 DNA reads as TGTGCCAGTAGTATAGTTGGGACAGCTTTCTACGAGCAGTACTTC. This encodes CASSIVGTAFYEQYF. The complete variable domain, with remaining parts taken from reference TRBV19 and TRBJ2-7, reads DGGITQSPKYLFRKEGQNVTLSCEQNLNHDAMYWYRQDPGQGLRLIYYSQIVNDFQKGDIAEGYSVSREKKESFPLTVTSAQKNPTAFYLCASSIVGTAFYEQYFGPGTRLTVT.

The rearrangement links TRBV19 to TRBJ1-1, with 9 bases aligning to TRBD1. V shed 6 bases, J shed 4 bases, and the junction held 6 bases outside the gene matches. Germline loops: CDR1 LNHDA, CDR2 SQIVND (reference sequence). The CDR3 length is 14 residues. The CDR3: CASSETTGGTEAFF. The CDR3 DNA follows: TGTGCCAGTAGCGAAACGACAGGGGGCACTGAAGCTTTCTTT.

Notes on this clone: The sample carries other DNA sequences with the same CDR3. The V and J genes are TRBV29-1 and TRBJ2-7; D may match TRBD1 or TRBD2 (6 bases each). From germline, CDR1 is SQVTM and CDR2 ANQGSEA. The CDR3 covers 15 residues. V was trimmed by 1 base and J by 2 bases, leaving 15 bases between them. CDR3 sequence: CSVEVGAGGPYEQYF. CDR3 nucleotides: TGCAGCGTTGAAGTCGGTGCCGGGGGCCCCTACGAGCAGTACTTC.

The rearrangement uses TRBV11-2 and TRBJ2-1; D uncertain. CDR1 is SGHAT and CDR2 is FQNNGV in the germline V gene. Trimming removed 5 bases from V and 2 bases from J, with 10 bases in between. This CDR3 has 14 residues. The CDR3: CASSPAGPYNEQFF. In DNA form, the CDR3 reads TGTGCCAGCAGCCCAGCAGGCCCCTACAATGAGCAGTTCTTC.

CDR3 in DNA: TGTGCCAGCAGTCCTTACAAAGTGGGGAGTGAGCAGTTCTTC. It yields the protein CASSPYKVGSEQFF. The chain recombines TRBV6-4 with TRBJ2-1; TRBD2 is a possible D gene (5 bases). The V gene's germline CDR1 is MRHNA and CDR2 SNTAGT. V lost 5 bases and J lost 9, with 17 bases in between. There are 14 residues in the CDR3.

J is TRBJ1-1 and V is TRBV10-3, with D tentatively TRBD1 (5 bases). Germline loops: CDR1 ENHRY, CDR2 SYGVKD. The CDR3 spans 16 residues. With 0 bases removed from V and 4 bases from J, the gap between germline ends came to 15 bases. CDR3 loop: CAISESRQGWFTEAFF. The CDR3 region has the DNA TGTGCCATCAGTGAGTCGAGGCAGGGTTGGTTCACTGAAGCTTTCTTT.

V is TRBV29-1 and J is TRBJ1-2, with 7 bases that match TRBD1. CDR1 is SQVTM, CDR2 ANQGSEA, per germline. This CDR3 has 16 amino acids. The J segment lost 4 bases and the V segment lost 7 bases, leaving 18 bases of the junction unmatched. The CDR3 DNA follows: TGCAGCGCCCTTGAGATAGAAGGGGGCGTTGGCTATGGCTACACCTTC. It translates to CSALEIEGGVGYGYTF.

V and J are TRBV2 and TRBJ1-6, with D tentatively TRBD1 (5 bases). CDR3 length: 14 residues. Germline V gene data show CDR1 as SNHLY and CDR2 as FYNNEI. The V gene lost 4 bases and the J gene lost 8 bases, with 12 bases spanning the gap. CDR3 sequence: CASSVEGRHSPLHF. The CDR3, as DNA: TGTGCCAGCAGTGTAGAGGGGAGACATTCACCCCTCCACTTT. The whole variable domain, filled in from reference TRBV2 and TRBJ1-6, reads EPEVTQTPSHQVTQMGQEVILRCVPISNHLYFYWYRQILGQKVEFLVSFYNNEISEKSEIFDDQFSVERPDGSNFTLKIRSTKLEDSAMYFCASSVEGRHSPLHFGNGTRLTVT.

In the case of this clone: The same CDR3 arises from other DNA sequences in this sample as well. The chain is built from TRBV9 and TRBJ1-1, with D possibly TRBD1 on 5 matching bases. V gave up 0 bases and J gave up 4 bases, with 10 bases separating them. This CDR3 comprises 14 residues. Germline loops: CDR1 SGDLS, CDR2 YYNGEE. CDR3 in amino acids: CASSVVGGGTEAFF. The CDR3 nucleotides are TGTGCCAGCAGCGTAGTGGGGGGTGGCACTGAAGCTTTCTTT.

The gene calls are TRBV27 and TRBJ2-1, with D unresolved. The germline gives CDR1 MNHEY, CDR2 SMNVEV (reference sequence). V dropped 3 bases and J dropped 10 bases, with 13 bases sitting between them. This CDR3 comprises 13 residues. This CDR3 is CASSLLVTGEQFF. In DNA form, the CDR3 reads TGTGCCAGCAGTTTGCTGGTGACCGGGGAGCAGTTCTTC.